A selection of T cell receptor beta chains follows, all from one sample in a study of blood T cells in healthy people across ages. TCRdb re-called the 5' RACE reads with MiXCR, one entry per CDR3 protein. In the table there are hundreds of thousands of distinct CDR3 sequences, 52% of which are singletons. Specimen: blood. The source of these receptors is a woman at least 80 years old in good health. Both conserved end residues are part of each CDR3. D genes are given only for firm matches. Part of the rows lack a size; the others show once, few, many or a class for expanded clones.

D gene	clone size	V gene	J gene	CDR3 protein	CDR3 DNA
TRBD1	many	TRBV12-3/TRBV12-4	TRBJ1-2	CASSKGGQYYGYTF	TGTGCCAGCAGCAAGGGGGGACAGTACTATGGCTACACCTTC
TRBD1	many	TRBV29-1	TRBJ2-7	CSVELSGTGSYEQYF	TGCAGCGTTGAATTATCCGGGACAGGGTCCTACGAGCAGTACTTC
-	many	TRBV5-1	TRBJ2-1	CASSERTAYNEQFF	TGCGCCAGCAGCGAGAGGACAGCCTACAATGAGCAGTTCTTC
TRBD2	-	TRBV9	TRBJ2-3	CASSPLAGGSTDTQYF	TGTGCCAGCAGTCCACTGGCGGGGGGATCAACAGATACGCAGTATTTT
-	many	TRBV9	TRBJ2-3	CASSVGILSTDTQYF	TGTGCCAGCAGCGTCGGGATTCTTAGCACAGATACGCAGTATTTT
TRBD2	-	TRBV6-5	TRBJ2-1	CASSYSTSGRGNNEQFF	TGTGCCAGCAGTTACTCGACTAGCGGGAGGGGGAACAATGAGCAGTTCTTC
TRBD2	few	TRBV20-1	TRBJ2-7	CSAREGLGYEQYF	TGCAGTGCTAGAGAGGGACTAGGGTACGAGCAGTACTTC
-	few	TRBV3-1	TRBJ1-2	CASSQEAGNYGYTF	TGTGCCAGCAGTCAAGAGGCGGGGAACTATGGCTACACCTTC
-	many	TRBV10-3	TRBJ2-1	CAISDYNEQFF	TGTGCCATCAGTGACTACAATGAGCAGTTCTTC
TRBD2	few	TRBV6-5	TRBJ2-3	CASSSGSPDTQYF	TGTGCCAGCTCCAGCGGGAGCCCAGATACGCAGTATTTT
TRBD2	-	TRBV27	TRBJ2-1	CASSTLGGSGEQFF	TGTGCCAGCAGTACCTTGGGGGGGAGCGGTGAGCAGTTCTTC
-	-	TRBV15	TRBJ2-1	CATSRDRATSYNEQFF	TGTGCCACCAGCAGAGATAGAGCTACCTCCTACAATGAGCAGTTCTTC
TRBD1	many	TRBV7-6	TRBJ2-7	CASSQGQTYEQYF	TGTGCCAGCAGCCAGGGACAGACCTACGAGCAGTACTTC
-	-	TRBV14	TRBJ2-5	CASRTSGRYQETQYF	TGTGCCAGCAGGACGTCGGGCAGGTACCAAGAGACCCAGTACTTC
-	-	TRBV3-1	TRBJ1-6	CASSQALRAGSPLHF	TGTGCCAGCAGCCAAGCGCTTCGAGCGGGGTCACCCCTCCACTTT
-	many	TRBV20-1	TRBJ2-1	CSASAPPYNEQFF	TGCAGTGCAAGCGCGCCCCCCTACAATGAGCAGTTCTTC
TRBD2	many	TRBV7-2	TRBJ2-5	CASSPGGGRSSQETQYF	TGTGCCAGCAGCCCCGGCGGGGGGCGTTCCTCCCAAGAGACCCAGTACTTC
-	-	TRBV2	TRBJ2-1	CASVQGFYNEQFF	TGTGCCAGCGTACAGGGATTCTACAACGAGCAGTTCTTC
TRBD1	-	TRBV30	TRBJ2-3	CAWRWTGGIDTQYF	TGTGCCTGGAGGTGGACAGGGGGCATAGATACGCAGTATTTT
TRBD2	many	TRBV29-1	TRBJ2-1	CSVELAGANEQFF	TGCAGCGTTGAGCTAGCGGGGGCCAATGAGCAGTTCTTC
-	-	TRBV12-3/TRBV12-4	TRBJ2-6	CASSPMFSGANVLTF	TGTGCCAGCAGTCCTATGTTCTCAGGGGCCAACGTCCTGACTTTC
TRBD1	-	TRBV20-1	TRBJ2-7	CSAFRDRGNEQYF	TGCAGTGCTTTCCGGGACAGGGGAAACGAGCAGTACTTC
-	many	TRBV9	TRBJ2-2	CASSVVGGSNTGELFF	TGTGCCAGCAGCGTAGTAGGGGGTTCGAACACCGGGGAGCTGTTTTTT
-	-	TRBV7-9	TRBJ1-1	CASSSVSPNTEAFF	TGTGCCAGCAGCTCCGTATCACCAAACACTGAAGCTTTCTTT
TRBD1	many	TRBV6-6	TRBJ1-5	CASSVSGGAGQPQHF	TGTGCCAGCAGTGTCTCAGGGGGCGCCGGTCAGCCCCAGCATTTT
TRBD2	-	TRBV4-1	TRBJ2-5	CASSITIAGTFREETQYF	TGCGCCAGCAGCATTACCATAGCGGGAACGTTTAGAGAAGAGACCCAGTACTTC
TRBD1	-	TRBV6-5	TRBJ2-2	CASSVGQGWDTGELFF	TGTGCCAGCAGCGTCGGACAGGGGTGGGACACCGGGGAGCTGTTTTTT
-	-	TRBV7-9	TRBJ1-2	CASSPGAFLYTF	TGTGCCAGCAGCCCCGGAGCCTTCCTCTACACCTTC
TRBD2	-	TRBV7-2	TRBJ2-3	CASSLGHLAVDADTQYF	TGTGCCAGCAGCTTAGGCCACCTAGCGGTTGACGCAGATACGCAGTATTTT
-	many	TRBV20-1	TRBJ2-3	CSARDFQKSTDTQYF	TGCAGTGCTAGAGATTTCCAGAAAAGCACAGATACGCAGTATTTT
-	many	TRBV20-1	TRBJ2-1	CSAQHGNEQFF	TGCAGTGCCCAACACGGGAATGAGCAGTTCTTC
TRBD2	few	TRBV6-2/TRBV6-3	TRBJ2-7	CASSSGLAFGDTQYF	TGTGCCAGCAGCTCGGGACTAGCTTTTGGAGATACCCAGTACTTC
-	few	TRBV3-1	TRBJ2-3	CASSQWQADTDTQYF	TGTGCCAGCAGCCAATGGCAGGCGGACACAGATACGCAGTATTTT
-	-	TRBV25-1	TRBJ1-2	CASSGPVGYGYTF	TGTGCCAGCAGTGGACCGGTGGGCTATGGCTACACCTTC
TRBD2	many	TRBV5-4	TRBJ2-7	CASSLETGGRVYEQYF	TGTGCCAGCAGCTTGGAAACGGGGGGACGGGTATACGAGCAGTACTTC
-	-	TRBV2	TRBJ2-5	CASSEWYREGETQYF	TGTGCCAGCAGTGAATGGTACAGGGAAGGGGAGACCCAGTACTTC
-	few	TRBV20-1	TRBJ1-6	CSARDLVLLNSPLHF	TGCAGTGCTAGAGATCTTGTGCTGCTAAATTCACCCCTCCACTTT
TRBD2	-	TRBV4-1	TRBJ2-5	CASSQGGLRETPYF	TGCGCCAGCAGCCAAGGGGGCTTGCGGGAGACCCCGTACTTC
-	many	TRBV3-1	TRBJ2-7	CASSRLPSSPSSYEQYF	TGTGCCAGCAGCCGTCTCCCCAGCTCACCCAGCTCCTACGAGCAGTACTTC
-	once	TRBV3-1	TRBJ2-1	CASSQDLDRTRQFF	TGTGCCAGCAGCCAAGATCTTGACAGGACTAGGCAGTTCTTC
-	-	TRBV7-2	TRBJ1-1	CASSLEVWNTEAFF	TGTGCCAGCAGCTTAGAGGTATGGAACACTGAAGCTTTCTTT
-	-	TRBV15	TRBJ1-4	CATSQPDGNNEKLFF	TGTGCCACCAGCCAGCCGGACGGAAATAATGAAAAACTGTTTTTT
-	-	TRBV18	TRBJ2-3	CASSPVSGLSTDTQYF	TGTGCCAGCTCACCGGTTAGCGGCCTTAGCACAGATACGCAGTATTTT
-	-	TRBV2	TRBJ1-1	CASSERGSTEAFF	TGTGCCAGCAGTGAACGGGGTAGCACTGAAGCTTTCTTT
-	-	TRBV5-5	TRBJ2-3	CASSLVTQRADTQYF	TGTGCCAGCAGCTTGGTTACCCAGAGGGCAGATACGCAGTATTTT
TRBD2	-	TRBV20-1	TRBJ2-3	CSAREPSGGTDTQYF	TGCAGTGCTAGAGAGCCTAGCGGGGGAACAGATACGCAGTATTTT
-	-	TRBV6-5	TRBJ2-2	CASRRQGDSNTGELFF	TGTGCCAGCAGACGCCAAGGGGATAGTAACACCGGGGAGCTGTTTTTT
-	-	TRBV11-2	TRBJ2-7	CASSLEFGFDEQYF	TGTGCCAGCAGCTTAGAATTTGGCTTCGATGAGCAGTACTTC
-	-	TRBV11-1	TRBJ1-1	CASSLDNRAYTEAFF	TGTGCCAGCAGCTTAGATAACAGAGCTTACACTGAAGCTTTCTTT
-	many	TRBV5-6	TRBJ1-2	CASSFGPNYGYTF	TGTGCCAGCAGCTTCGGCCCGAACTATGGCTACACCTTC
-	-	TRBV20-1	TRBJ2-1	CSARAHLDGSYNEQFF	TGCAGTGCTAGAGCCCACCTGGACGGCTCCTACAATGAGCAGTTCTTC